These 20 T cell receptor beta chains share one sample of origin, sequenced in a study of blood T cell repertoires in COVID-19. The assay was immunoSEQ multiplex PCR, and TCRdb's table has in-frame clones only and misses some. The sample consists of 130,000 to 150,000 clones, 84% of them appearing once. Sample: peripheral blood. The receptor set was obtained from a human donor in a cohort sampled during active COVID-19.

This chain links TRBV5-1 with TRBJ2-5; D is possibly TRBD1 (5 bases). Trimming stripped 4 bases from V and 4 bases from J, with 5 bases between. The CDR3 loop spans 11 amino acids. The germline CDR1 and CDR2 sequences are SGHRS and YFSETQ. CDR3 sequence reads: CASSDRETQYF. CDR3 nucleotide sequence: TGCGCCAGCAGCGACAGAGAGACCCAGTACTTC.

The chain joins TRBV7-9 to TRBJ1-6; D is ambiguous. V lost 5 bases and J 8 bases, leaving 16 bases between the germline ends. Germline CDR1 SEHNR, CDR2 FQNEAQ (reference sequence). The CDR3 is made up of 15 amino acids. The CDR3 sequence: CASSLTTGWYSPLHF. DNA of the CDR3: TGTGCCAGCAGCCTGACCACCGGGTGGTATTCACCCCTCCACTTT.

The V call is TRBV6-5, the J call TRBJ1-5; D is ambiguous. The V end was cut by 6 bases, the J end by 9 bases, with 18 bases between. There are 14 residues in the CDR3. Germline loops: CDR1 MNHEY, CDR2 SVGAGI. CDR3 bases: TGTGCCAGCAGACACCGAGGGTTATCATGGCCCCAGCATTTT. It specifies CASRHRGLSWPQHF.

This clone was seen a single time. The chain recombines TRBV5-1 with TRBJ2-1, with TRBD1 matching 8 bases. V was pared by 4 bases and J by 7 bases, with 13 bases of the junction left unmatched. CDR3 length: 16 residues. Germline loops: CDR1 SGHRS, CDR2 YFSETQ. CDR3 in DNA: TGCGCCAGCAGCAGCCCACGAGGACAGGGCGGGAATGAGCAGTTCTTC. Its translation: CASSSPRGQGGNEQFF.

The chain combines TRBV29-1 with TRBJ2-1, with 8 nucleotides matching TRBD1. Germline trimming cut 3 bases from V and 10 bases from J; bases unmatched to any gene: 11. The CDR3 is 14 amino acids. Per the germline V gene, CDR1 is SQVTM and CDR2 is ANQGSEA. DNA for the CDR3: TGCAGCGTTGACCCCCTAACAGGGGGTGGGGAGCAGTTCTTC. This gives the protein CSVDPLTGGGEQFF.

This clone was detected only a few times. The gene calls are TRBV4-1 and TRBJ2-7; 9 bases agree with TRBD1. This CDR3 is 15 amino acids long. Germline-derived CDR1 and CDR2 are MGHRA and YSYEKL. V dropped 2 bases and J dropped 5; count of bases not matched to a gene: 7. For the CDR3, the DNA is TGCGCCAGCAGCCAATTCGGACAGGGGCGCGACGAGCAGTACTTC. Its translation is CASSQFGQGRDEQYF.

This sequence joins TRBV19 and TRBJ2-1; TRBD2 aligns across 9 bases. Germline CDR1 reads LNHDA; CDR2 reads SQIVND (reference sequence). The V gene end was trimmed by 0 bases and the J gene end by 6 bases; junction bases not matched to a gene: 9. This CDR3 spans 17 amino acids. The DNA of the CDR3 is TGTGCCAGTAGTATAGATCATGGACTAGCGATAATCAATGAGCAGTTCTTC. This translates into CASSIDHGLAIINEQFF. Combining the CDR3 with reference TRBV19 and TRBJ2-1 gives the whole variable domain DGGITQSPKYLFRKEGQNVTLSCEQNLNHDAMYWYRQDPGQGLRLIYYSQIVNDFQKGDIAEGYSVSREKKESFPLTVTSAQKNPTAFYLCASSIDHGLAIINEQFFGPGTRLTVL.

Only one count was recorded for this clone. This sequence joins TRBV7-2 and TRBJ2-3, with a weak D call TRBD2 (5 bases). V lost 5 bases and J lost 0, with 15 bases in between. This CDR3 is 16 amino acids long. The V gene's germline CDR1 is SGHTA and CDR2 FQGNSA. The CDR3 loop is CASSPSSRTSTDTQYF. The DNA for the CDR3 is TGTGCCAGCAGCCCCTCTAGCAGAACTAGCACAGATACGCAGTATTTT.

V gene TRBV12-3 or TRBV12-4 combines with J gene TRBJ1-1; maybe TRBD1 (5 bases). V lost 6 bases, J lost 9 bases, and 14 bases lay in between. The length of the CDR3 is 12 residues. The CDR3 here is CASRVREGKAFF. CDR3 sequence (DNA): TGTGCCAGCAGAGTCAGGGAGGGTAAAGCTTTCTTT.

The genes are TRBV7-2 and TRBJ1-1; perhaps TRBD1 as D (6 bases). Trimming cost V 2 bases and J 4 bases, with 8 bases left between them. Germline values: CDR1 SGHTA, CDR2 FQGNSA. The CDR3 sequence is 13 residues long. The CDR3 sequence is CASSLQGSTEAFF. CDR3 DNA: TGTGCCAGCAGCTTACAGGGGAGCACTGAAGCTTTCTTT.

The chain uses TRBV25-1 and TRBJ2-2; 9 bases map to TRBD1. V shed 3 bases, J shed 6 bases, and the junction held 11 bases outside the gene matches. The CDR3 sequence is 17 residues long. Germline lookup yields CDR1 MGHDK and CDR2 SYGVNS. In DNA, the CDR3 is TGTGCCAGCAGTGATCTCCGACAGGGGGAGGTTTCCGGGGAGCTGTTTTTT. Protein: CASSDLRQGEVSGELFF. The variable domain in full, with the rest retrieved from reference TRBV25-1 and TRBJ2-2, is EADIYQTPRYLVIGTGKKITLECSQTMGHDKMYWYQQDPGMELHLIHYSYGVNSTEKGDLSSESTVSRIRTEHFPLTLESARPSHTSQYLCASSDLRQGEVSGELFFGEGSRLTVL.

V gene TRBV5-1 combines with J gene TRBJ2-1; 12 positions agree with TRBD1. The length of the CDR3 is 15 residues. The germline V gene has CDR1 SGHRS and CDR2 YFSETQ. With 5 bases clipped from V and 8 bases from J, the junction kept 8 bases outside the gene matches. The chain's CDR3 is CASRIGTGGGDEQFF. The CDR3 bases are TGCGCCAGCAGAATAGGGACAGGGGGCGGGGATGAGCAGTTCTTC.

The chain recombines TRBV2 with TRBJ2-1; TRBD1 matches at 8 bases. The CDR3 runs 15 residues. V shed 4 bases and J 6 bases; nucleotides not matched to a gene: 8. Germline CDR1 and CDR2: SNHLY and FYNNEI. This CDR3 is CASSVFGQGANEQFF. The CDR3 region has the DNA TGTGCCAGCAGTGTCTTCGGTCAGGGGGCCAATGAGCAGTTCTTC.

The gene calls are TRBV7-6 and TRBJ1-1; TRBD1 aligns across 7 bases. The CDR3 has 13 amino acids. With V trimmed by 3 bases and J by 4 bases, 2 bases remained unmatched. CDR1 and CDR2 from the germline V gene are SGHVS and FNYEAQ. As DNA, the CDR3 is TGTGCCAGCAGCTTTCAGGGGGGCACTGAAGCTTTCTTT. Translated, it gives CASSFQGGTEAFF.

The genes are TRBV2 and TRBJ2-5, with D unclear. Trimming left V 3 bases short and J 4 bases short, with 3 bases between. Germline lookup yields CDR1 SNHLY and CDR2 FYNNEI. There are 11 residues in the CDR3. CDR3 nucleotide sequence: TGTGCCAGCAGTGAGCGAGAGACCCAGTACTTC. Residues: CASSERETQYF.

The gene calls are TRBV9 and TRBJ1-3; 8 positions agree with TRBD1. The CDR3 has 16 residues. CDR1 and CDR2 (germline): SGDLS, YYNGEE. With 1 base clipped from V and 2 bases from J, the junction kept 5 bases outside the gene matches. CDR3 in DNA: TGTGCCAGCAGCGTATTGGGACAGGATCCTGGAAACACCATATATTTT. Protein sequence: CASSVLGQDPGNTIYF.

This chain links TRBV6-6 with TRBJ1-1; a possible D gene is TRBD1 (6 bases). CDR1 MNHNY and CDR2 SVGAGI come from the germline V gene (reference sequence). V was cut by 7 bases and J by 2 bases, with 14 bases left in between. The CDR3 runs 14 residues. The CDR3 nucleotides are TGTGCCAGCACTAATGGACAGATAAACACTGAAGCTTTCTTT. Its protein is CASTNGQINTEAFF.

The genes are TRBV18 and TRBJ2-7; 7 nucleotides align to TRBD2. V was clipped by 2 bases and J by 6 bases; unmatched bases: 1. The germline V gene encodes CDR1 KGHSH and CDR2 LQKENI. CDR3 length equals 12 residues. For the CDR3, the DNA is TGTGCCAGCTCACCAGGGGGGGTCGAGCAGTACGTC. Its translation: CASSPGGVEQYV.

The chain joins TRBV14 to TRBJ1-1; D is uncertain. Germline V lookup: CDR1 SGHDN, CDR2 FVKESK. Trimming left V 0 bases short and J 0 bases short, with 14 bases between. The length of the CDR3 is 17 residues. CDR3 sequence (DNA): TGTGCCAGCAGCCAAGAGTTTCAGATGAACATGAACACTGAAGCTTTCTTT. Its translation is CASSQEFQMNMNTEAFF.

V gene TRBV19 combines with J gene TRBJ1-1, with D perhaps matching TRBD1 (6 bases). Trimming shortened V by 6 bases and J by 3 bases, and 14 bases separated the two germline ends. CDR1 LNHDA and CDR2 SQIVND come from the germline V gene (reference sequence). CDR3 length equals 14 residues. CDR3 sequence: CASRQGTHDTEAFF. CDR3 DNA sequence: TGTGCCAGTAGGCAGGGGACCCACGACACTGAAGCTTTCTTT.